Shown below are 2 T cell receptor beta chains from a single sample sequenced in a study of Ad26.COV2.S vaccination and SARS-CoV-2 variants. TCRdb's copy holds only in-frame clones and misses some; the assay was immunoSEQ multiplex PCR. The table lists approximately 400,000 clones, roughly four fifths of them singletons, with more than 7% in the top ten. This sample's treatment: some 20 received Ad26.COV2.S at low or high dose, single or two shots; roughly 5 received placebo; per-sample allocation not given. The study sampled participants on day 63 after the first vaccine or placebo injection. Sequencing used peripheral blood, obtained in a trial of Ad26.COV2.S vaccine versus placebo. These receptors were collected from a person aged 18 to 65 who received the Ad26.COV2.S COVID-19 vaccine or a placebo.

J is TRBJ1-1 and V is TRBV4-1; D call uncertain. CDR1 MGHRA and CDR2 YSYEKL come from the germline V gene. The CDR3 length is 16 residues. Trimming removed 0 bases from V and 4 bases from J, with 15 bases in between. CDR3 amino acids: CASSQDRAGRFTEAFF. CDR3 coding DNA: TGCGCCAGCAGCCAAGATCGGGCTGGCAGGTTCACTGAAGCTTTCTTT.

The CDR3 DNA sequence: TGTGCCAGCAGTGATGGGACTAGAGGTTCGGAGACCCAGTACTTC. It translates to CASSDGTRGSETQYF. This chain uses TRBV27 with TRBJ2-5, with 8 nucleotides matching TRBD2. The CDR3 length is 15 residues. Germline-derived CDR1 and CDR2 are MNHEY and SMNVEV (reference sequence). The V segment lost 5 bases and the J segment 5 bases; nucleotides outside the gene matches: 10.